These 9 T cell receptor beta chains came from one sample sequenced in a study of blood T cell repertoires in COVID-19. TCRdb's table, derived via immunoSEQ multiplex PCR, lists solely in-frame clones and lacks some. The sample lists roughly 43,000 clones, 90% occurring once. Sequenced input: peripheral blood. The receptors originated from a man over 45 with active COVID-19.

J is TRBJ2-3 and V is TRBV6-5, with 8 positions matching TRBD2. The ends lost 6 bases at V and 2 bases at J; junction bases unmatched: 4. Germline lookup yields CDR1 MNHEY and CDR2 SVGAGI. The CDR3 runs 14 residues. CDR3 sequence reads: CASRTSANTDTQYF. The CDR3 DNA is TGTGCCAGCAGGACTAGCGCGAACACAGATACGCAGTATTTT.

This chain links TRBV2 with TRBJ2-3; the match to TRBD1 covers 8 bases. Per the germline V gene, CDR1 is SNHLY and CDR2 is FYNNEI. The CDR3 sequence is 15 residues long. J gave up 4 bases and V 6 bases, and 9 bases lay outside the gene matches. CDR3 residues: CASSQGASGADTQYF. The CDR3 nucleotides read TGTGCCAGCAGCCAGGGGGCGTCTGGCGCAGATACGCAGTATTTT. Full variable domain (rest looked up from reference TRBV2 and TRBJ2-3): EPEVTQTPSHQVTQMGQEVILRCVPISNHLYFYWYRQILGQKVEFLVSFYNNEISEKSEIFDDQFSVERPDGSNFTLKIRSTKLEDSAMYFCASSQGASGADTQYFGPGTRLTVL.

This chain links TRBV12-5 with TRBJ1-1; TRBD1 might be the D (6 bases). The CDR3 runs 15 residues. Germline V lookup: CDR1 LGHNT, CDR2 FRNRAP. V dropped 1 base and J dropped 8 bases, with 17 bases sitting between them. The CDR3 loop reads CASGLGLRDTWEAFF. The DNA of the CDR3 is TGTGCTAGTGGTTTGGGACTCCGGGACACCTGGGAAGCTTTCTTT.

Note on this clone: Other DNA sequences in the same sample also yield this CDR3. This chain joins TRBV19 and TRBJ1-2, with a possible D match to TRBD1 (5 bases). V was trimmed by 1 base and J by 5 bases, leaving 8 bases between them. Germline V gene lookup returns CDR1 LNHDA and CDR2 SQIVND (reference sequence). CDR3 length: 13 amino acids. The CDR3 region is CASSIGQGYGYTF. The DNA of the CDR3 is TGTGCCAGTAGTATAGGGCAGGGATATGGCTACACCTTC. Drawing the rest from reference TRBV19 and TRBJ1-2, the complete variable domain is DGGITQSPKYLFRKEGQNVTLSCEQNLNHDAMYWYRQDPGQGLRLIYYSQIVNDFQKGDIAEGYSVSREKKESFPLTVTSAQKNPTAFYLCASSIGQGYGYTFGSGTRLTVV.

The chain combines TRBV5-1 with TRBJ1-4, with D unclear. The CDR3 runs to 16 residues. The germline CDR1 and CDR2 sequences are SGHRS and YFSETQ. V was clipped by 4 bases and J by 0 bases, with 13 bases between them. The CDR3 region has the DNA TGCGCCAGCAGCCAAAACCAAGGAGCAACTAATGAAAAACTGTTTTTT. Translation: CASSQNQGATNEKLFF. The full variable domain, rest sourced from reference TRBV5-1 and TRBJ1-4, is KAGVTQTPRYLIKTRGQQVTLSCSPISGHRSVSWYQQTPGQGLQFLFEYFSETQRNKGNFPGRFSGRQFSNSRSEMNVSTLELGDSALYLCASSQNQGATNEKLFFGSGTQLSVL.

The rearrangement links TRBV24-1 to TRBJ1-2; D unclear. Per the germline V gene, CDR1 is KGHDR and CDR2 is SFDVKD. V dropped 5 bases and J dropped 5 bases, with 20 bases sitting between them. This CDR3 is 16 amino acids long. The CDR3 DNA reads as TGTGCCACCAGTGGCCGGGATTCGGTCCGTGAATATGGCTACACCTTC. Translating gives CATSGRDSVREYGYTF.

This chain connects TRBV7-6 to TRBJ2-3; D is undetermined. V was clipped by 1 base and J by 0 bases, with 20 bases between them. Looked up from germline, CDR1 is SGHVS and CDR2 is FNYEAQ. This CDR3 is built from 19 residues. CDR3: CASSLVWLGASSSTDTQYF. CDR3 nucleotides: TGTGCCAGCAGCTTAGTGTGGCTGGGCGCAAGCTCTAGCACAGATACGCAGTATTTT.

This sequence joins TRBV4-2 and TRBJ2-5, with a weak D call TRBD2 (7 bases). The germline gives CDR1 LGHNA, CDR2 YNFKEQ. CDR3 length: 19 amino acids. V was trimmed by 0 bases and J by 2 bases, leaving 22 bases between them. Here the CDR3 reads CASSQDVGGAVGSQETQYF. The CDR3 coding sequence is TGTGCCAGCAGCCAAGATGTGGGGGGGGCCGTCGGGTCTCAAGAGACCCAGTACTTC.

Judged by abundance, this clone is medium-sized. V is TRBV6-2 or TRBV6-3 and J is TRBJ2-3, with TRBD2 matching 10 bases. Germline lookup yields CDR1 MNHEY and CDR2 SVGEGT. V trimming: 5 bases; J trimming: 5 bases; junction bases outside the gene matches: 7. The CDR3 has 15 amino acids. CDR3 nucleotides: TGTGCCAGCAGTACCAGCGGGGGGGCCGTAGATACGCAGTATTTT. Amino acids: CASSTSGGAVDTQYF.